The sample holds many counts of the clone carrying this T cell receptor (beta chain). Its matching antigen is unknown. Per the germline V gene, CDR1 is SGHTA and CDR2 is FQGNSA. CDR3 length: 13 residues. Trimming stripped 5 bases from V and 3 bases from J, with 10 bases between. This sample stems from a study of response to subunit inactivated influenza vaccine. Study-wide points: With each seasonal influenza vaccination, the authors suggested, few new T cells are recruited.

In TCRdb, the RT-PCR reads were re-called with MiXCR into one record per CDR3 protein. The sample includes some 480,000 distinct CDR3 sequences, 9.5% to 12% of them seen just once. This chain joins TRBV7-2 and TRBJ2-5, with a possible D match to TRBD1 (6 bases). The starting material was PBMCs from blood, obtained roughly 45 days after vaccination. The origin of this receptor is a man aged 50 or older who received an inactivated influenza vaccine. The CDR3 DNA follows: TGTGCCAGCAGCCGGCGGACAGAAGAGACCCAGTACTTC. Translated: CASSRRTEETQYF. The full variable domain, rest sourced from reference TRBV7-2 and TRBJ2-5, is GAGVSQSPSNKVTEKGKDVELRCDPISGHTALYWYRQSLGQGLEFLIYFQGNSAPDKSGLPSDRFSAERTGGSVSTLTIQRTQQEDSAVYLCASSRRTEETQYFGPGTRLLVL.